Described below is a single T cell receptor beta chain sequence and its context. This entry is derived from a study of cytomegalovirus exposure and HLA in healthy donors. The V segment lost 2 bases and the J segment 8 bases; nucleotides outside the gene matches: 4. This CDR3 is built from 14 residues. Germline CDR1 and CDR2: LGHNT and FRNRAP. Primers: 60 Vbeta forward and 13 Jbeta reverse. The protocol was immunoSEQ multiplex PCR, while the TCRdb copy is restricted to in-frame clones and leaves out a portion. The data contain under 200,000 clones, more than 75% of them singletons. This TCR came from a man aged 30-40 years in good health and CMV-seropositive. The sequenced material came from PBMCs. The chain uses TRBV12-5 and TRBJ2-1, with 9 bases lining up with TRBD2. This CDR3 reads CASGLWTSDDEQFF. The DNA for the CDR3 is TGTGCTAGTGGTTTGTGGACTAGCGACGATGAGCAGTTCTTC.